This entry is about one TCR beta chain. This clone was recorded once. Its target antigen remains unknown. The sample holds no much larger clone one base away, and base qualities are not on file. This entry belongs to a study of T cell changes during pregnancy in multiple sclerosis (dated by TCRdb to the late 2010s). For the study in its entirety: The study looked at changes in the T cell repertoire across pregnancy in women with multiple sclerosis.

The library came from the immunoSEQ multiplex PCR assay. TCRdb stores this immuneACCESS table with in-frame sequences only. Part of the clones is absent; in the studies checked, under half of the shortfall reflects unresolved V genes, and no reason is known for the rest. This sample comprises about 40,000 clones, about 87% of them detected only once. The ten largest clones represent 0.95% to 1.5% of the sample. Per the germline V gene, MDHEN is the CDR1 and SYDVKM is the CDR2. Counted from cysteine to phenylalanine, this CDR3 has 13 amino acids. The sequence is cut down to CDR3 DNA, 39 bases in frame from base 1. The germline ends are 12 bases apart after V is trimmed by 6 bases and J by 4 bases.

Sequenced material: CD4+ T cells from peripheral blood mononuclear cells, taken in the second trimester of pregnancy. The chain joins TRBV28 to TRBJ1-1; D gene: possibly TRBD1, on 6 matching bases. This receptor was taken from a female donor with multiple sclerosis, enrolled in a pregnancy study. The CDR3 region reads CASRLTGPTEAFF. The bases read TGTGCCAGCAGACTCACAGGGCCCACTGAAGCTTTCTTT.